A few counts support the clone carrying this TCR beta chain. The data originate from a study of OX40 agonist ivuxolimab in advanced cancers. Sequenced by immunoSEQ multiplex PCR; TCRdb stores in-frame clones only, minus some. The sample has tens of thousands of clones, 80% to 90% seen once. CDR3 length: 17 residues. In germline, CDR1 is LGHNA, CDR2 YNFKEQ. V shed 1 base and J 5 bases; nucleotides not matched to a gene: 10. The sample was CD4+ or CD8+ T cells sorted from blood, taken in a trial of the OX40 agonist ivuxolimab. This receptor was identified in an adult with an advanced solid tumor such as melanoma, head and neck, liver or kidney cancer. This chain connects TRBV4-2 to TRBJ2-1, with 8 bases matching TRBD2. The CDR3 loop reads CASSQAPPGGPNNEQFF. The CDR3 nucleotides are TGTGCCAGCAGCCAAGCCCCTCCGGGGGGGCCCAACAATGAGCAGTTCTTC.